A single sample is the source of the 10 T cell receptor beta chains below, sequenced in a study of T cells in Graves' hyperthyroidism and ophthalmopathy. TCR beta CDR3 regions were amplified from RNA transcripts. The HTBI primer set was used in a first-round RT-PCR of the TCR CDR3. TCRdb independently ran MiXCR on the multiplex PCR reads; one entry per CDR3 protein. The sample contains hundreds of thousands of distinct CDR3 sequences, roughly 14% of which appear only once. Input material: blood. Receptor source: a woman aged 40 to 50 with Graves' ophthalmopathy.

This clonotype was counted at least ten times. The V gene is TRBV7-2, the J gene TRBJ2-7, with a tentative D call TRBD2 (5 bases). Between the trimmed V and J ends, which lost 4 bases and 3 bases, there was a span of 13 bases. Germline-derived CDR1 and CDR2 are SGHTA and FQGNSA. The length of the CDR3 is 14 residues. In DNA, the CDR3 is TGTGCCAGCAGCTCCGACGGGGAGAGCTACGAGCAGTACTTC. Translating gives CASSSDGESYEQYF.

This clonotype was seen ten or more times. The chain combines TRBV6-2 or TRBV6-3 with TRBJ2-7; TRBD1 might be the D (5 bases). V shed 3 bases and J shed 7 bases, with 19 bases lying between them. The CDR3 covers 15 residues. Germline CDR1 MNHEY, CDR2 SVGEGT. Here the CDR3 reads CASSYQGRGTREQYF. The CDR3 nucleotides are TGTGCCAGCAGTTATCAGGGAAGGGGCACTCGGGAGCAGTACTTC.

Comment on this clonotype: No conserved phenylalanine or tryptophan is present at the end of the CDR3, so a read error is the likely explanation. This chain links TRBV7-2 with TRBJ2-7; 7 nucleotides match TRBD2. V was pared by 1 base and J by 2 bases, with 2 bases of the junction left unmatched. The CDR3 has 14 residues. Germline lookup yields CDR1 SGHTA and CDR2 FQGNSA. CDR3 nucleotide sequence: TGTGCCAGCAGCTTAGGCGGGAGAGCCTACGAGCAGTACCTC. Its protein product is CASSLGGRAYEQYL.

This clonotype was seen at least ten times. The CDR3 protein is CASSQEGGGNEQYF. The CDR3 DNA reads TGTGCCAGCAGCCAAGAGGGAGGGGGAAACGAGCAGTACTTC. The rearrangement uses TRBV3-1 and TRBJ2-7; tentative D call: TRBD2 (7 bases). Germline CDR1 LGHDT, CDR2 YNNKEL (reference sequence). CDR3 length: 14 amino acids. V shed 0 bases and J shed 5 bases, with 11 bases lying between them.

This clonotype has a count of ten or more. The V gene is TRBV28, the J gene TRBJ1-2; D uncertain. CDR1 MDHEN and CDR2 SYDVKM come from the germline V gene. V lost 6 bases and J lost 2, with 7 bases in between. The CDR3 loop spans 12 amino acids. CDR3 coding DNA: TGTGCCAGCAGAGGTTGGAACTATGGCTACACCTTC. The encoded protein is CASRGWNYGYTF.

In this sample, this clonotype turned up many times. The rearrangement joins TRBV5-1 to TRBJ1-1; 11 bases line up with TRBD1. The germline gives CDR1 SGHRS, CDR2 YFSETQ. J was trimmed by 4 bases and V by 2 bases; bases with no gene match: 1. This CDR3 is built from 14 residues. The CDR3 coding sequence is TGCGCCAGCAGCTTCGGACAGGGGGCCACTGAAGCTTTCTTT. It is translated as CASSFGQGATEAFF.

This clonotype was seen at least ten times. The CDR3: CAWSLPPDRGYEQYF. CDR3 bases: TGTGCCTGGAGCCTCCCCCCAGACAGGGGCTACGAGCAGTACTTC. The V call is TRBV30, the J call TRBJ2-7; TRBD1 aligns across 8 bases. V trimming: 3 bases; J trimming: 3 bases; junction bases outside the gene matches: 10. The CDR3 has 15 residues. CDR1 is GTSNPN, CDR2 SVGIG, per germline (reference sequence).

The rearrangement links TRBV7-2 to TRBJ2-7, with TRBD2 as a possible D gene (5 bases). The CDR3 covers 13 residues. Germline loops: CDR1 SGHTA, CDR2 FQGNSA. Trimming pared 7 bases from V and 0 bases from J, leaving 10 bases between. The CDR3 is CASNSGVSYEQYF. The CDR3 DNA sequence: TGTGCCAGCAACAGCGGAGTCTCCTACGAGCAGTACTTC.

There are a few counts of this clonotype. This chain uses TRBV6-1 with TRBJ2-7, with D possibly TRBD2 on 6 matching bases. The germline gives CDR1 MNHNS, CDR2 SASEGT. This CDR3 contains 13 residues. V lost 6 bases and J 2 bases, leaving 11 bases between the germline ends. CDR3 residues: CASSPREAYEQYF. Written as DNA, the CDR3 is TGTGCCAGCAGCCCGAGGGAGGCCTACGAGCAGTACTTC.

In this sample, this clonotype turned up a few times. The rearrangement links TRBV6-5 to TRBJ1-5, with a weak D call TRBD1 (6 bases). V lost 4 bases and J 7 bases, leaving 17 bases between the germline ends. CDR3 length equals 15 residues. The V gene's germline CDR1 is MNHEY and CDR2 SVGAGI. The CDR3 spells CASSWTTGSGQPQHF. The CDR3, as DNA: TGTGCCAGCAGTTGGACAACAGGGTCGGGACAGCCCCAGCATTTT.